The 3 T cell receptor beta chains given below trace back to one sample, sequenced in a study of vaccination effects on CD4 cells after COVID-19. These receptors are not linked to any known antigen. Using viral peptide pools, the ViraFEST assay grew out antigen-specific CD4+ T cells prior to sequencing. Scientists isolated CD4+ T cells after a roughly nine-day culture period ended. This individual tested PCR-positive for SARS-CoV-2 infection between March and December 2020. Method: immunoSEQ multiplex PCR; TCRdb's copy keeps in-frame clones and lacks some. This sample has about 37,000 clones, with over 60% found just once. The specimen comprised CD4+ T cells from PBMCs cultured with a peptide pool, sampled before COVID-19 vaccination. These receptors were collected from a human donor who had a prior SARS-CoV-2 infection.

This sequence joins TRBV5-5 and TRBJ1-1; D remains ambiguous. The ends were cut back, 0 bases at V and 1 base at J, with 4 bases in the middle. Germline V CDR1 and CDR2: SGHKS, YYEKEE (reference sequence). CDR3 length: 13 residues. The CDR3 DNA reads as TGTGCCAGCAGCTTGGAATGGAACACTGAAGCTTTCTTT. Protein sequence: CASSLEWNTEAFF. Full variable domain (remainder filled in from reference TRBV5-5 and TRBJ1-1): DAGVTQSPTHLIKTRGQQVTLRCSPISGHKSVSWYQQVLGQGPQFIFQYYEKEERGRGNFPDRFSARQFPNYSSELNVNALLLGDSALYLCASSLEWNTEAFFGQGTRLTVV.

This clone occurred a few times. The chain carries TRBV19 and TRBJ2-1; D remains ambiguous. The CDR3 has 16 amino acids. Trimming removed 1 base at V and 0 bases at J, with 10 bases between. Germline CDR1 and CDR2: LNHDA and SQIVND (reference sequence). The CDR3 DNA reads TGTGCCAGTAGTATAGTCGGCTATAGCTCCTACAATGAGCAGTTCTTC. This gives the protein CASSIVGYSSYNEQFF.

The rearrangement uses TRBV7-2 and TRBJ2-5, with D unclear. The V gene's germline CDR1 is SGHTA and CDR2 FQGNSA. This CDR3 is 12 amino acids long. Trimming removed 1 base from V and 1 base from J, with 1 base in between. The CDR3 is CASSLVQETQYF. For the CDR3, the DNA is TGTGCCAGCAGCTTAGTCCAAGAGACCCAGTACTTC.